This TCR beta chain was captured by sequencing in a study of response to subunit inactivated influenza vaccine. As concerns this clonotype: Its antigen remains unidentified.

Broader study findings: It was suggested by the authors that few new T cells are recruited by each seasonal influenza vaccination.

MiXCR, run by TCRdb on the RT-PCR reads, gives a single entry per CDR3 protein. This table has about 780,000 distinct CDR3 sequences, under 20% appearing once. J was trimmed by 5 bases and V by 5 bases; bases with no gene match: 6. Per the germline V gene, CDR1 is SGHRS and CDR2 is YFSETQ. There are 15 residues in the CDR3. The receptor was derived from a man aged 50-60 years who received an inactivated influenza vaccine. This chain links TRBV5-1 with TRBJ2-1; TRBD2 agrees at 11 bases. Sequences were derived from PBMCs from blood, sampled about 5 days after vaccination. CDR3 loop: CASRYGTSGNNEQFF. In nucleotides, the CDR3 is TGCGCCAGCAGGTATGGGACTAGCGGCAACAATGAGCAGTTCTTC.